Below, one T cell receptor (beta chain) is given with its context. The assay was immunoSEQ multiplex PCR, and TCRdb's table has in-frame clones only and misses some. The sample contains roughly 100,000 clones, about 89% of which appear only once. These data belong to a study of T cell changes during pregnancy in multiple sclerosis. The CDR3 has 13 amino acids. V was trimmed by 8 bases and J by 0 bases, leaving 8 bases between them. The germline gives CDR1 SNHLY, CDR2 FYNNEI. This TCR came from a female donor with multiple sclerosis, enrolled in a pregnancy study. The V and J genes are TRBV2 and TRBJ1-5, with D possibly TRBD1 on 6 matching bases. The sample here was peripheral blood, taken before pregnancy. DNA of the CDR3: TGTGCCAGCCAGGGGTATAGCAATCAGCCCCAGCATTTT. It yields the protein CASQGYSNQPQHF.